Listed here are 20 T cell receptor beta chains from one sample, sequenced in a study of breast tumors, draining lymph nodes, adjacent tissues. TCRdb recomputed calls from the multiplex PCR reads with MiXCR, one row per CDR3 protein. The sample holds over 70,000 distinct CDR3 sequences, approximately 30% seen once. Axillary draining lymph nodes of breast cancer patients supplied the node samples. Material: axillary lymph node tissue. These receptors were collected from a female donor with breast cancer. Some clones in this sample may be carry-over from other donors' samples.

This clonotype was picked up many times. The chain links TRBV29-1 to TRBJ1-2; no firm D call. The CDR3 is 14 residues long. Trimming pared 1 base from V and 4 bases from J, leaving 13 bases between. Germline V lookup: CDR1 SQVTM, CDR2 ANQGSEA. The CDR3 protein is CSVEGSGQFYGYTF. The CDR3 region has the DNA TGCAGCGTTGAAGGGTCAGGCCAGTTCTATGGCTACACCTTC.

Turning to this clonotype: This clone may be a read error of a much larger clone one base away. The V and J genes are TRBV6-2 or TRBV6-3 and TRBJ1-5; unclear D gene. V lost 5 bases and J lost 5, with 13 bases in between. From germline, CDR1 is MNHEY and CDR2 SVGEGT. CDR3 length: 14 residues. In DNA form, the CDR3 reads TGTGCCAGCAGTCACACCCCGGTCGATCAGCCCCAGCATTTT. It translates to CASSHTPVDQPQHF.

This clonotype was counted at least ten times. The chain couples TRBV13 to TRBJ2-3; D possibly matches TRBD1 or TRBD2 (5 bases each). Deletions cut 4 bases from V and 5 bases from J, with 7 bases between. From germline, CDR1 is PRHDT and CDR2 FYEKMQ (reference sequence). This CDR3 region has 12 residues. The CDR3 region has the DNA TGTGCCAGCAGCTCGAGGGGAGATACGCAGTATTTT. It encodes CASSSRGDTQYF.

This clonotype was counted at least ten times. The chain employs TRBV4-3 and TRBJ2-5; 15 bases align to TRBD2. The germline gives CDR1 LGHNA, CDR2 YSLEER. The CDR3 has 18 amino acids. V dropped 1 base and J dropped 4; count of bases not matched to a gene: 7. CDR3 loop: CASSQGGLAGGGGETQYF. DNA of the CDR3: TGCGCCAGCAGCCAAGGGGGACTAGCGGGAGGAGGCGGAGAGACCCAGTACTTC.

Ten or more counts support this clonotype. The V call is TRBV11-3, the J call TRBJ2-2; 12 bases align to TRBD2. The germline CDR1 and CDR2 sequences are SGHNT and YENEEA. V gave up 5 bases and J gave up 7 bases; unmatched junction bases: 8. CDR3 size: 16 residues. CDR3 in amino acids: CASSQATSGSHGELFF. The CDR3 DNA is TGTGCCAGCAGCCAAGCGACTAGCGGGAGCCACGGGGAGCTGTTTTTT.

This clonotype was counted at least ten times. The chain couples TRBV10-3 to TRBJ2-1; 7 bases map to TRBD1. CDR3 length: 12 amino acids. Trimming removed 2 bases from V and 15 bases from J; junction bases left unmatched: 7. Germline-derived CDR1 and CDR2 are ENHRY and SYGVKD. For the CDR3, the DNA is TGTGCCATCAGTGAGGCCGGGACAGTTCTGTTCTTC. As protein: CAISEAGTVLFF.

This clonotype was observed many times. The rearrangement joins TRBV20-1 to TRBJ2-3; D unclear. CDR3 length: 14 amino acids. CDR1 is DFQATT and CDR2 is SNEGSKA in the germline V gene (reference sequence). The V end was cut by 0 bases, the J end by 0 bases, with 7 bases between. The CDR3 here is CSARDPSSTDTQYF. CDR3 nucleotide sequence: TGCAGTGCTAGAGATCCGAGCAGCACAGATACGCAGTATTTT.

This clonotype was seen repeatedly, ten times or more. The chain uses TRBV6-6 and TRBJ2-1; D uncertain. CDR3 length equals 15 residues. V lost 2 bases and J lost 0, with 8 bases in between. Per the germline V gene, CDR1 is MNHNY and CDR2 is SVGAGI (reference sequence). The CDR3 region has the DNA TGTGCCAGCAGTTACAGGTCAAGCTCCTACAATGAGCAGTTCTTC. As protein: CASSYRSSSYNEQFF.

This clonotype was seen repeatedly, ten times or more. V usage is TRBV7-9 and J usage is TRBJ2-5, with TRBD2 identical over 9 bases. The germline V gene encodes CDR1 SEHNR and CDR2 FQNEAQ (reference sequence). The V and J ends lost 6 bases and 1 base, in that order; junction bases with no gene match: 3. The CDR3 runs 14 residues. The CDR3 here is CASRLTSGQETQYF. The CDR3 DNA follows: TGTGCCAGCAGACTGACTAGCGGCCAAGAGACCCAGTACTTC.

This clonotype came up many times. The rearrangement links TRBV7-9 to TRBJ2-7; perhaps TRBD2 as D (5 bases). CDR1 is SEHNR, CDR2 FQNEAQ, per germline (reference sequence). CDR3 length equals 14 residues. V lost 6 bases and J 2 bases, leaving 14 bases between the germline ends. The CDR3 DNA reads as TGTGCCAGCAGTCCCGGGAATAGCGCCTACGAGCAGTACTTC. This codes for CASSPGNSAYEQYF.

In its sample, this clonotype was seen many times. This CDR3 is CAWSRMARSYNEQFF. CDR3 nucleotide sequence: TGTGCCTGGAGTAGAATGGCTCGTTCCTACAATGAGCAGTTCTTC. The chain carries TRBV30 and TRBJ2-1; the D is unclear. The CDR3 sequence is 15 residues long. V lost 2 bases and J lost 1, with 12 bases in between. From germline, CDR1 is GTSNPN and CDR2 SVGIG (reference sequence).

The chain recombines TRBV7-9 with TRBJ2-7, with TRBD1 matching over 9 bases. The ends lost 5 bases at V and 2 bases at J; junction bases unmatched: 7. Germline CDR1 is SEHNR and CDR2 is FQNEAQ (reference sequence). This CDR3 spans 15 amino acids. The CDR3 region has the DNA TGTGCCAGCAGCCTAGGACAGGGGTTCACCTACGAGCAGTACTTC. Protein product: CASSLGQGFTYEQYF. The full variable domain, rest sourced from reference TRBV7-9 and TRBJ2-7, is DTGVSQNPRHKITKRGQNVTFRCDPISEHNRLYWYRQTLGQGPEFLTYFQNEAQLEKSRLLSDRFSAERPKGSFSTLEIQRTEQGDSAMYLCASSLGQGFTYEQYFGPGTRLTVT.

The table lists this clonotype with a few counts. This may stem from a read error, because a much larger clone lies one nucleotide away. This chain links TRBV6-2 or TRBV6-3 with TRBJ1-2; a weak D match, TRBD1 (5 bases). This CDR3 contains 14 residues. Germline CDR1 reads MNHEY; CDR2 reads SVGEGT. V lost 5 bases and J lost 8, with 18 bases in between. This CDR3 is CASSHNLEGRGYTF. In nucleotides, the CDR3 is TGTGCCAGCAGTCACAATTTGGAGGGGCGAGGCTACACCTTC.

Points on this clonotype: A much larger clone is a single base away; this may be a read error. The rearrangement joins TRBV2 to TRBJ1-4; D might be TRBD1 (5 bases). CDR1 is SNHLY, CDR2 FYNNEI, per germline. The CDR3 spans 13 residues. DNA for the CDR3: TGTGCCTACCGACGGCTCGGACATGAAGAACTGTTTTTT. This sequence encodes CAYRRLGHEELFF.

The chain links TRBV5-1 to TRBJ1-1; D may be TRBD1 (5 bases). CDR3 length: 13 amino acids. The V gene's germline CDR1 is SGHRS and CDR2 YFSETQ. Trimming took 4 bases from V and 8 from J, leaving 15 bases between them. The CDR3 loop reads CASSPRTLTEAFF. The DNA for the CDR3 is TGCGCCAGCAGCCCTAGGACACTCACGGAAGCTTTCTTT.

At least ten counts were recorded for this clonotype. The chain recombines TRBV5-1 with TRBJ2-1, with 8 bases fitting TRBD1. This CDR3 is built from 11 residues. Per germline, CDR1 SGHRS and CDR2 YFSETQ. V was pared by 4 bases and J by 12 bases, with 3 bases of the junction left unmatched. The CDR3, as DNA: TGCGCCAGCAGCGCGGGGACAGGGCAGTTCTTC. Encoded protein: CASSAGTGQFF.

This clonotype was seen many times. The rearrangement joins TRBV25-1 to TRBJ2-5, with D tentatively TRBD1 (5 bases). Trimming removed 2 bases from V and 2 bases from J, with 6 bases in between. The CDR3 is 13 amino acids. Germline V gene sequence: CDR1 MGHDK, CDR2 SYGVNS. As DNA, the CDR3 is TGTGCCAGCAGTGAACAGGGTCAAGAGACCCAGTACTTC. Protein sequence: CASSEQGQETQYF.

This clonotype has ten or more counts. The chain joins TRBV10-3 to TRBJ1-3, with a possible D match to TRBD1 (5 bases). Germline V CDR1 and CDR2: ENHRY, SYGVKD. The CDR3 has 15 amino acids. Deletions cut 0 bases from V and 2 bases from J, with 8 bases between. The CDR3 region is CAISESTRAGNTIYF. The CDR3 region has the DNA TGTGCCATCAGTGAGTCCACCAGGGCTGGAAACACCATATATTTT.

Many counts were recorded for this clonotype. The chain has TRBV24-1 and TRBJ2-7, with D perhaps given as TRBD1 or TRBD2 (5 bases each). CDR1 is KGHDR, CDR2 SFDVKD, per germline. This CDR3 region has 15 residues. V gave up 2 bases and J gave up 7 bases, with 17 bases separating them. The CDR3 DNA reads as TGTGCCACCAGTGATTGGAAGGGACCCCCTGGAGAGCAGTACTTC. Encoded protein: CATSDWKGPPGEQYF.

This clonotype was detected ten times or more. Here the CDR3 reads CASSLSSSNYGYTF. For the CDR3, the DNA is TGTGCCAGCAGCTTAAGCAGTTCTAACTATGGCTACACCTTC. This chain connects TRBV11-3 to TRBJ1-2, with D unclear. Germline CDR1 and CDR2: SGHNT and YENEEA. The ends were cut back, 2 bases at V and 0 bases at J, with 7 bases in the middle. CDR3 length: 14 amino acids.